A single sample gave rise to the 10 T cell receptor beta chains below, sequenced in a study of T cell responses to AZD1222 COVID-19 vaccine. Assay: immunoSEQ multiplex PCR; the TCRdb copy retains only in-frame clones and omits some. The table records 100,000 or so clones, about nine tenths of them present only once. The sample in question was peripheral blood, obtained on day 0 of AZD1222 vaccination. The receptor set was obtained from an adult in good health.

This chain links TRBV6-6 with TRBJ1-1, with D maybe TRBD1 (6 bases). Germline CDR1 and CDR2: MNHNY and SVGAGI (reference sequence). This CDR3 has 15 residues. Trimming took off 0 bases at V and 6 bases at J, with 14 bases between the two ends. The chain's CDR3 is CASSYSTGRGAEAFF. The CDR3 nucleotides are TGTGCCAGCAGTTACTCTACAGGGCGGGGGGCTGAAGCTTTCTTT.

The CDR3, as DNA: TGCGCCAGCAGCTTCGGCTCTGGAAACACCATATATTTT. Its translation is CASSFGSGNTIYF. V gene TRBV5-1 combines with J gene TRBJ1-3, with D uncertain. Germline-derived CDR1 and CDR2 are SGHRS and YFSETQ. This CDR3 is built from 13 residues. The V end was cut by 2 bases, the J end by 0 bases, with 3 bases between.

V gene TRBV18 combines with J gene TRBJ1-4, with 9 bases lining up with TRBD1. Trimming cost V 6 bases and J 8 bases; bases outside gene matches: 7. CDR1 and CDR2 (germline): KGHSH, LQKENI. The length of the CDR3 is 14 residues. The CDR3 DNA is TGTGCCAGCTCGCCGGGACAGGGCTTCGAAAAACTGTTTTTT. Translating gives CASSPGQGFEKLFF.

The chain carries TRBV27 and TRBJ2-1; no clear D gene. V was shortened by 8 bases and J by 5 bases, with 13 bases between the two germline ends. The CDR3 consists of 13 residues. Germline V gene data show CDR1 as MNHEY and CDR2 as SMNVEV (reference sequence). This CDR3 reads CASGPKADNEQFF. The DNA for the CDR3 is TGTGCCAGCGGGCCTAAAGCTGACAATGAGCAGTTCTTC.

The chain has TRBV7-8 and TRBJ2-7; D gene uncertain. The CDR3 is made up of 13 amino acids. Trimming pared 6 bases from V and 3 bases from J, leaving 12 bases between. Germline CDR1 and CDR2: SGHVS and FQNEAQ. The CDR3 DNA follows: TGTGCCAGCAGTCTCCCGGCCGGCTACGAGCAGTACTTC. Encoded protein: CASSLPAGYEQYF.

As DNA, the CDR3 is TGTGCCACCAGCCCGGGGGGGATTTTAAAGACCCAGTACTTC. Protein: CATSPGGILKTQYF. V is TRBV28 and J is TRBJ2-5; TRBD2 aligns across 8 bases. There are 14 residues in the CDR3. Germline V CDR1 and CDR2: MDHEN, SYDVKM. V was clipped by 10 bases and J by 6 bases; unmatched bases: 13.

V is TRBV5-1 and J is TRBJ2-2; D is perhaps TRBD2 (6 bases). V shed 4 bases and J shed 1 base, with 11 bases lying between them. This CDR3 is 15 amino acids long. Germline CDR1 reads SGHRS; CDR2 reads YFSETQ. DNA for the CDR3: TGCGCCAGCAGCCTGGACGGGGGGAACACCGGGGAGCTGTTTTTT. It is translated as CASSLDGGNTGELFF.

This chain joins TRBV2 and TRBJ1-1; D is undetermined. Germline V lookup: CDR1 SNHLY, CDR2 FYNNEI. Trimming took 3 bases from V and 5 from J, leaving 7 bases between them. The CDR3 has 12 amino acids. CDR3 sequence (DNA): TGTGCCAGCAGTGAGGGAGGGACTGAAGCTTTCTTT. It translates to CASSEGGTEAFF. Filled out from reference TRBV2 and TRBJ1-1, the complete variable domain reads EPEVTQTPSHQVTQMGQEVILRCVPISNHLYFYWYRQILGQKVEFLVSFYNNEISEKSEIFDDQFSVERPDGSNFTLKIRSTKLEDSAMYFCASSEGGTEAFFGQGTRLTVV.

The chain has TRBV6-5 and TRBJ1-4; tentatively, D is TRBD1 (6 bases). Per germline, CDR1 MNHEY and CDR2 SVGAGI. V dropped 6 bases and J dropped 4 bases, with 12 bases sitting between them. This CDR3 contains 14 residues. CDR3 DNA: TGTGCCAGCAGGGCCACAGGGTTTAATGAAAAACTGTTTTTT. It is translated as CASRATGFNEKLFF.

V gene TRBV5-6 combines with J gene TRBJ2-5; D gene uncertain. Trimming took off 0 bases at V and 1 base at J, with 10 bases between the two ends. Germline loops: CDR1 SGHDT, CDR2 YYEEEE. The CDR3 covers 15 residues. CDR3 nucleotides: TGTGCCAGCAGCTTGGGGACGTGGGGCCAAGAGACCCAGTACTTC. This encodes CASSLGTWGQETQYF.